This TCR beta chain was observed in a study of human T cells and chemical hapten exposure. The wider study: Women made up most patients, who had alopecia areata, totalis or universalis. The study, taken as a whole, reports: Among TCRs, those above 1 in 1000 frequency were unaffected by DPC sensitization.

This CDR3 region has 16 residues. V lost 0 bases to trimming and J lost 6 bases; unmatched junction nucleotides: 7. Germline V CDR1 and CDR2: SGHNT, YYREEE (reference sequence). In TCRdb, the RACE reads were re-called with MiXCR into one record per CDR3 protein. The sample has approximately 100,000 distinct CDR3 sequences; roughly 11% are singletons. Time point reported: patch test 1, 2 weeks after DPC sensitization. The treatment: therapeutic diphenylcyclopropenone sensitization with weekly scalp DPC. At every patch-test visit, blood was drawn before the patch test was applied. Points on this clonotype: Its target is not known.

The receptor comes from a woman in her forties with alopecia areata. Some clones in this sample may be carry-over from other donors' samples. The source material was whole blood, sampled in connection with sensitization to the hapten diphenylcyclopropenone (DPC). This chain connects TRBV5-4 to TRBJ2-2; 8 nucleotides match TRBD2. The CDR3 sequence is CASSLAAAGGPGELFF. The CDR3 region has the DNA TGTGCCAGCAGCTTGGCCGCCGCGGGAGGACCCGGGGAGCTGTTTTTT.